What follows describes a single TCR beta chain. Germline loops: CDR1 SQVTM, CDR2 ANQGSEA. The CDR3 extends over 14 amino acids. V was shortened by 6 bases and J by 7 bases, with 18 bases between the two germline ends. The sample is drawn from a study of blood T cell repertoires in COVID-19. Clones were read by immunoSEQ multiplex PCR, and TCRdb kept only the in-frame ones, dropping some. The data contain some 140,000 clones, around three quarters of them singletons. The specimen was peripheral blood. This sequence originates from a man older than 75 with acute or convalescent COVID-19. The gene calls are TRBV29-1 and TRBJ1-4; D might be TRBD1 (6 bases). CDR3 in amino acids: CSVFTGSPGEKLFF. The CDR3 DNA reads as TGCAGCGTGTTCACAGGGTCCCCTGGTGAAAAACTGTTTTTT.